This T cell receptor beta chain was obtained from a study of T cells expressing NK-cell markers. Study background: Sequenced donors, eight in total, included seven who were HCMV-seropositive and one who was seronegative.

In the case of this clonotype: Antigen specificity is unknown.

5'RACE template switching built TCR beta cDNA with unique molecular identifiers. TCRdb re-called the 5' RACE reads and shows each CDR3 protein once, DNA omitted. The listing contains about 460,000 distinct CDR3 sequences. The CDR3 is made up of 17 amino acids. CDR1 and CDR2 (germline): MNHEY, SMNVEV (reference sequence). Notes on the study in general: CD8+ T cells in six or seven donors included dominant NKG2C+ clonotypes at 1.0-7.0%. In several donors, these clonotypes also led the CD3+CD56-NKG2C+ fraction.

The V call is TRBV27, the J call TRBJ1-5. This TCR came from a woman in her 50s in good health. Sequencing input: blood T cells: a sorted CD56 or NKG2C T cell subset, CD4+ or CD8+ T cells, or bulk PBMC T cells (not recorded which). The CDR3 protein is CASSFYGGISGDQPQHF.